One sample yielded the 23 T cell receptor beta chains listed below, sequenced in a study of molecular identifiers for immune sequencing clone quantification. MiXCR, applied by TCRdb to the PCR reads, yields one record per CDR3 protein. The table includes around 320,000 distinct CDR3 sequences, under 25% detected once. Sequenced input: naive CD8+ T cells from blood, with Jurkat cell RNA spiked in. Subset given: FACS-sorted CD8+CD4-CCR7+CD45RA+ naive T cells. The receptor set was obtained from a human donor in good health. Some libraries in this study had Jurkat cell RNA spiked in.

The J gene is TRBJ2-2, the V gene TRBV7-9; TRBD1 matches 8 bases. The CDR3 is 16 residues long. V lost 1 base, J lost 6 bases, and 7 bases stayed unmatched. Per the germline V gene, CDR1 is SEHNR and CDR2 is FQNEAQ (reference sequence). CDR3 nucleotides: TGTGCCAGCAGCTTAGAGGACAGGGCGTTCTCCGGGGAGCTGTTTTTT. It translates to CASSLEDRAFSGELFF. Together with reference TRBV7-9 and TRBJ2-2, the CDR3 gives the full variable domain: DTGVSQNPRHKITKRGQNVTFRCDPISEHNRLYWYRQTLGQGPEFLTYFQNEAQLEKSRLLSDRFSAERPKGSFSTLEIQRTEQGDSAMYLCASSLEDRAFSGELFFGEGSRLTVL.

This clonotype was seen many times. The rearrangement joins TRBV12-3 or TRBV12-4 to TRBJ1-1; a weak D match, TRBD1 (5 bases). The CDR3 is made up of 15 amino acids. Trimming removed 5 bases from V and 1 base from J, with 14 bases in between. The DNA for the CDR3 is TGTGCCAGCAGTCCTACACAGGAGCCGAACACTGAAGCTTTCTTT. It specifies CASSPTQEPNTEAFF.

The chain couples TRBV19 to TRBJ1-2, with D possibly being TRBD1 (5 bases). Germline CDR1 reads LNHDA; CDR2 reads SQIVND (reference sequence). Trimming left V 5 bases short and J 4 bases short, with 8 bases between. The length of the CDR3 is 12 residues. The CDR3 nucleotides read TGTGCCAGTAGTGGACATAGCTATGGCTACACCTTC. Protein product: CASSGHSYGYTF. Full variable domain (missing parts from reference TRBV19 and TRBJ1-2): DGGITQSPKYLFRKEGQNVTLSCEQNLNHDAMYWYRQDPGQGLRLIYYSQIVNDFQKGDIAEGYSVSREKKESFPLTVTSAQKNPTAFYLCASSGHSYGYTFGSGTRLTVV.

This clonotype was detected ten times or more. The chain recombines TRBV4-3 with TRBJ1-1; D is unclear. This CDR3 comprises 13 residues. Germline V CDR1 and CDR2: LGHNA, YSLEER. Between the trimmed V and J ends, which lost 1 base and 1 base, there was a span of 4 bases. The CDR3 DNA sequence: TGCGCCAGCAGCCAAGTGCGGAACACTGAAGCTTTCTTT. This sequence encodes CASSQVRNTEAFF.

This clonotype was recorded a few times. The CDR3: CASNRGVGTNTGELFF. The CDR3 coding sequence is TGTGCCAGCAACAGGGGTGTAGGCACGAACACCGGGGAGCTGTTTTTT. This chain joins TRBV3-1 and TRBJ2-2; TRBD1 aligns across 7 bases. Trimming took 7 bases from V and 0 from J; bases not matched to a gene: 8. Germline values: CDR1 LGHDT, CDR2 YNNKEL (reference sequence). The CDR3 has 16 residues.

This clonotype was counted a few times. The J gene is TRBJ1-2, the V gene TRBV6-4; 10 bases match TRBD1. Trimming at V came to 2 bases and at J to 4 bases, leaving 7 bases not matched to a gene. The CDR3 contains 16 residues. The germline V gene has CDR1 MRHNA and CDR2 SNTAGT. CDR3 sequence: CASSDTLGQGIYGYTF. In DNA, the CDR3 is TGTGCCAGCAGTGACACTTTGGGACAGGGGATCTATGGCTACACCTTC.

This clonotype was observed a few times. In DNA, the CDR3 is TGTGCCAGCAGCTCGAGGGGTCAGAGTTATCAAGAGACCCAGTACTTC. Amino acids: CASSSRGQSYQETQYF. The gene calls are TRBV7-2 and TRBJ2-5; D may match TRBD1 or TRBD2 (5 bases each). The CDR3 is 16 residues long. V dropped 4 bases and J dropped 2 bases, with 17 bases sitting between them. CDR1 SGHTA and CDR2 FQGNSA come from the germline V gene.

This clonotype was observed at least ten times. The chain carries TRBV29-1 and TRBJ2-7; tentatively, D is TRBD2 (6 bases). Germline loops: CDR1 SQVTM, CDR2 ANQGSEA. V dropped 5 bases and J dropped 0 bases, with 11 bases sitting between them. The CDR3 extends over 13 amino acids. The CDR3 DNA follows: TGCAGCGTTTCCCCCGGGAGCTCCTACGAGCAGTACTTC. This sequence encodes CSVSPGSSYEQYF.

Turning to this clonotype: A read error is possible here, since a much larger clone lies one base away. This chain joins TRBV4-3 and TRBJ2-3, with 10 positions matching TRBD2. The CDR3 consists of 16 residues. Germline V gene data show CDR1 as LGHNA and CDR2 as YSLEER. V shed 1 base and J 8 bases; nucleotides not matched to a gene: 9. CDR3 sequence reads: CASSQVPTSGAGTQYF. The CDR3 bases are TGCGCCAGCAGCCAAGTCCCTACTAGCGGGGCAGGTACGCAGTATTTT.

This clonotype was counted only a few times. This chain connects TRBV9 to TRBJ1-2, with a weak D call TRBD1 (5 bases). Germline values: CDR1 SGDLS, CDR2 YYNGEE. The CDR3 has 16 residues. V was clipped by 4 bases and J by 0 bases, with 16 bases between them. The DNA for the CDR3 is TGTGCCAGCAGCTTCAACGAGGGGCAAGCTAACTATGGCTACACCTTC. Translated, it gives CASSFNEGQANYGYTF. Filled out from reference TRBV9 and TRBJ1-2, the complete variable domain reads DSGVTQTPKHLITATGQRVTLRCSPRSGDLSVYWYQQSLDQGLQFLIQYYNGEERAKGNILERFSAQQFPDLHSELNLSSLELGDSALYFCASSFNEGQANYGYTFGSGTRLTVV.

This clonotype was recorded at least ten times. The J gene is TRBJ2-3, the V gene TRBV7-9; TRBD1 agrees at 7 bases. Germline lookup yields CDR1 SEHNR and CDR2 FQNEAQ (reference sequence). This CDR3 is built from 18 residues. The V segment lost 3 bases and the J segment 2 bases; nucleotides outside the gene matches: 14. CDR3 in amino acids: CASSLGYGKGAATDTQYF. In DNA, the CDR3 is TGTGCCAGCAGCTTGGGGTATGGTAAGGGGGCCGCCACAGATACGCAGTATTTT.

CDR3 residues: CASSLGSVTLGDEQFF. CDR3 nucleotides: TGTGCCAGCAGCTTGGGTTCAGTCACCCTGGGGGATGAGCAGTTCTTC. The V and J genes are TRBV5-4 and TRBJ2-1; perhaps D is TRBD1 or TRBD2 (5 bases each). Germline assignment: CDR1 SGHNT and CDR2 YYREEE (reference sequence). The CDR3 runs 16 residues. V was cut by 0 bases and J by 8 bases, with 18 bases left in between. Complete variable domain (other parts from reference TRBV5-4 and TRBJ2-1): ETGVTQSPTHLIKTRGQQVTLRCSSQSGHNTVSWYQQALGQGPQFIFQYYREEENGRGNFPPRFSGLQFPNYSSELNVNALELDDSALYLCASSLGSVTLGDEQFFGPGTRLTVL.

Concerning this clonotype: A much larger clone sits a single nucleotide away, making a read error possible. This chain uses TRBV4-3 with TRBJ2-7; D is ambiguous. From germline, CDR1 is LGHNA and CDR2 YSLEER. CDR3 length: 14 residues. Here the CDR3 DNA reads TGCGCCAGCAGCCAAGCCCCCACAGCCTACGCGCAGTACTTC. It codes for CASSQAPTAYAQYF.

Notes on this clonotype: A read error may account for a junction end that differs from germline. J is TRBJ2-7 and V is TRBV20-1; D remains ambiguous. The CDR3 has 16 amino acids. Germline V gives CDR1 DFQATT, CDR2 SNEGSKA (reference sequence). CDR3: CSASFYGEVSSYEPYF. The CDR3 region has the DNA TGCAGTGCCTCATTTTACGGTGAAGTAAGCTCCTACGAGCCGTACTTC.

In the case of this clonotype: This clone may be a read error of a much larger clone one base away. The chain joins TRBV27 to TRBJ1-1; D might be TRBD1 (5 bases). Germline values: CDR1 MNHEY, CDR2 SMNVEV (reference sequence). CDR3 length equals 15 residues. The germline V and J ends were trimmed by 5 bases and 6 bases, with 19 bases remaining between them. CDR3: CASSLTGEGVPEAFF. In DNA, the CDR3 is TGTGCCAGCAGTCTTACGGGGGAAGGAGTCCCTGAAGCTTTCTTT.

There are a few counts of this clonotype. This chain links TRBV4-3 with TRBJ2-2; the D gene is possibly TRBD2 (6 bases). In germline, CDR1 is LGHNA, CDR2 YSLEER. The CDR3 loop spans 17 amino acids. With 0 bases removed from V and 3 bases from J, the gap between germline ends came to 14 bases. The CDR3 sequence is CASSQDFAGPYTGELFF. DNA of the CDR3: TGCGCCAGCAGCCAAGATTTTGCGGGGCCGTACACCGGGGAGCTGTTTTTT.

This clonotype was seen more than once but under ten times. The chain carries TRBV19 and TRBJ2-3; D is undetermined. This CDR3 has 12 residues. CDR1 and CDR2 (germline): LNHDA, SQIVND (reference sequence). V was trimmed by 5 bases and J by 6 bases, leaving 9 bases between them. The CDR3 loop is CASSWSRDTQYF. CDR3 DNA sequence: TGTGCCAGTAGTTGGTCGCGGGATACGCAGTATTTT.

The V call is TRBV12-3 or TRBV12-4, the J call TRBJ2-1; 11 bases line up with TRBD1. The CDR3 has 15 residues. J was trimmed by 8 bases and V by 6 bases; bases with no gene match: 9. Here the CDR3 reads CASSQDRGLTDEQFF. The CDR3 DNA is TGTGCCAGCAGCCAGGACAGGGGGCTGACGGATGAGCAGTTCTTC.

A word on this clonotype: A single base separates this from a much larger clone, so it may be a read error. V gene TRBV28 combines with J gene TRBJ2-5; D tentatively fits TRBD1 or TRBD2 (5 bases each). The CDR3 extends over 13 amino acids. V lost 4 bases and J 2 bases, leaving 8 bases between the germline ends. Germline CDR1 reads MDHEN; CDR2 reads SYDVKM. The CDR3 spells CASSYRRQETQYF. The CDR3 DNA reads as TGTGCCAGCAGTTACAGGAGGCAAGAGACCCAGTACTTC.

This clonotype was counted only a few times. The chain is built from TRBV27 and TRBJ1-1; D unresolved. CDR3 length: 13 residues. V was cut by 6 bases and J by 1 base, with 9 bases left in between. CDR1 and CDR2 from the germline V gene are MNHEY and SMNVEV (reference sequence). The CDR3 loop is CASREQENTEAFF. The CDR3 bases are TGTGCCAGCAGGGAGCAGGAGAACACTGAAGCTTTCTTT.

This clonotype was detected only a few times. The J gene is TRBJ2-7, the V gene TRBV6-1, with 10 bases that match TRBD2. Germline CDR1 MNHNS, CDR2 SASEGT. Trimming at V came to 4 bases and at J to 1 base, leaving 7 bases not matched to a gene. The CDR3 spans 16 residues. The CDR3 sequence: CASSASRTSGSYEQYF. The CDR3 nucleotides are TGTGCCAGCAGTGCTAGCCGGACTAGCGGATCCTACGAGCAGTACTTC.

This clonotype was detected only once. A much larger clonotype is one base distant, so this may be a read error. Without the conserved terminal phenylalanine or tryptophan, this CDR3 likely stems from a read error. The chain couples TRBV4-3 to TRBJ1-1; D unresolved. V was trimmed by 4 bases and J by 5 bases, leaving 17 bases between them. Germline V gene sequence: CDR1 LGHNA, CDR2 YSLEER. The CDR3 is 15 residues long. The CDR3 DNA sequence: TGCGCCAGCAGCCTTACGCTAGGGCTGCGGACTGAAGCTTTCCTT. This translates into CASSLTLGLRTEAFL.

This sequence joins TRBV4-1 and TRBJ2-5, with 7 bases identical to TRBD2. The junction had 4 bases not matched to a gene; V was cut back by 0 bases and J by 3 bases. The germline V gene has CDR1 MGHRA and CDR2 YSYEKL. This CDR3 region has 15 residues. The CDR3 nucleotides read TGCGCCAGCAGCCAAGATCGACGGGGGGAAGAGACCCAGTACTTC. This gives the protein CASSQDRRGEETQYF.